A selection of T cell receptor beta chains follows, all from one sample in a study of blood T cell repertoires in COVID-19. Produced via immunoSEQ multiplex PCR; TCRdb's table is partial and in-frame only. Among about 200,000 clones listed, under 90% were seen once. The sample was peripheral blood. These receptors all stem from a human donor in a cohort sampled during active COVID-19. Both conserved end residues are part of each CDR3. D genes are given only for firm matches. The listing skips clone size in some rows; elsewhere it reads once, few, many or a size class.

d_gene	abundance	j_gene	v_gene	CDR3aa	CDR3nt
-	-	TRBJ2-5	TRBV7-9	CASSLGGLETQYF	TGTGCCAGCAGCTTAGGAGGTTTGGAGACCCAGTACTTC
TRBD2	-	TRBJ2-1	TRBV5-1	CASSLDVTSGSGEQFF	TGCGCCAGCAGCTTGGACGTGACTAGCGGGAGCGGTGAGCAGTTCTTC
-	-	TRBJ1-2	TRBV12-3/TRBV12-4	CASRTTGGHGYTF	TGTGCCAGCAGAACGACAGGTGGTCACGGGTACACCTTC
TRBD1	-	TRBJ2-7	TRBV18	CASSTNDRGWRDEQYF	TGTGCCAGCTCAACGAACGACAGGGGATGGAGGGACGAGCAGTACTTC
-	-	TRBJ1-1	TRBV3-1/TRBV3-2	CACQKGDMNTEAFF	TGTGCCTGCCAAAAGGGGGACATGAACACTGAAGCTTTCTTT
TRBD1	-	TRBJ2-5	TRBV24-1	CATSDIRDRQTQYF	TGTGCCACCAGTGATATCCGGGACAGGCAGACCCAGTACTTC
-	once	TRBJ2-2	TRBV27	CASSQGTWPTGELFF	TGTGCCAGCAGCCAGGGAACGTGGCCCACCGGGGAGCTGTTTTTT
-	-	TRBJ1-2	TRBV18	CASSPFGSGNNYGYTF	TGTGCCAGCTCACCATTCGGTTCAGGGAATAACTATGGCTACACCTTC
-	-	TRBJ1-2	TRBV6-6	CASSYPENYGYTF	TGTGCCAGCAGTTACCCCGAGAACTATGGCTACACCTTC
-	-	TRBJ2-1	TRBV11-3	CASSLDAIGGGKHEYNEQFF	TGTGCCAGCAGCTTAGACGCCATAGGCGGGGGCAAACACGAATACAATGAGCAGTTCTTC
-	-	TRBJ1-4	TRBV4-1	CASSQDREMNNEKLFF	TGCGCCAGCAGCCAAGATCGCGAGATGAATAATGAAAAACTGTTTTTT
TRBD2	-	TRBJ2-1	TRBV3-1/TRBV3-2	CASSPTLGGGAPEQFF	TGTGCCAGCAGCCCGACACTGGGCGGGGGGGCCCCTGAGCAGTTCTTC
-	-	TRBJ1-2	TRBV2	CASNRDTVLYGYTF	TGTGCCAGCAACCGGGACACCGTCCTCTATGGCTACACCTTC
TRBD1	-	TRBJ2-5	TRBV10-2	CASSEQGAKQETQYF	TGCGCCAGCAGTGAACAGGGGGCAAAGCAAGAGACCCAGTACTTC
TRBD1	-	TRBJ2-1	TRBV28	CASSLPGTGFDEQFF	TGTGCCAGCAGTTTACCCGGGACAGGGTTTGATGAGCAGTTCTTC
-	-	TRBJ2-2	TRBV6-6	CASRPGQWRELFF	TGTGCCAGCAGACCAGGGCAATGGAGGGAGCTGTTTTTT
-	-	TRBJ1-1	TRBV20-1	CSASRNTEAFF	TGCAGTGCTAGTCGGAACACTGAAGCTTTCTTT
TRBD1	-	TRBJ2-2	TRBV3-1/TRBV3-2	CASSQDHGTGGAGELFF	TGTGCCAGCAGCCAAGATCACGGGACAGGGGGCGCCGGGGAGCTGTTTTTT
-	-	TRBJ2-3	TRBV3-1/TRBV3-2	CASSQAGGIDTQYF	TGTGCCAGCAGCCAAGCCGGCGGAATAGATACGCAGTATTTT
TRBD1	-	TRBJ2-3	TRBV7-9	CASSMDRGEQYF	TGTGCCAGCAGCATGGACAGGGGAGAGCAGTATTTT
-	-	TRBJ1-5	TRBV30	CAWSAGRENQPQHF	TGTGCCTGGAGCGCGGGACGGGAAAATCAGCCCCAGCATTTT
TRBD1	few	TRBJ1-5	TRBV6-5	CATKVGQGEQPQHF	TGTGCCACCAAAGTTGGACAGGGGGAACAGCCCCAGCATTTT
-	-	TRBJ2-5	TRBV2	CASSELVETQYF	TGTGCCAGCAGTGAACTAGTAGAGACCCAGTACTTC
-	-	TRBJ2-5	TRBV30	CAWSGGLQETQYF	TGTGCCTGGAGTGGTGGTCTACAAGAGACCCAGTACTTC
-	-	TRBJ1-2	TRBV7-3	CASTAGGTDGYTF	TGTGCCAGCACCGCCGGGGGGACGGATGGCTACACCTTC
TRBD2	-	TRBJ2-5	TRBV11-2	CASSLTRLAGTETQYF	TGTGCCAGCAGCTTAACTCGGTTAGCGGGGACGGAGACCCAGTACTTC
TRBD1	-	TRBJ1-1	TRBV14	CASSPGTGAEAFF	TGTGCCAGCAGCCCAGGGACAGGGGCTGAAGCTTTCTTT
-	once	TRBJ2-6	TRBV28	CASSLGRGHSGANVLTF	TGTGCCAGCAGTTTAGGGCGGGGGCACTCTGGGGCCAACGTCCTGACTTTC
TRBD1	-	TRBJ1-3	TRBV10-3	CAISLGTGSSGNTIYF	TGTGCCATCAGCTTAGGGACAGGCAGCTCTGGAAACACCATATATTTT
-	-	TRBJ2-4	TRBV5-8	CASSLAAGPKNIQYF	TGTGCCAGCAGCTTGGCCGCGGGACCCAAAAACATTCAGTACTTC
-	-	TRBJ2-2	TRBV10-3	CAIRADYEAGELFF	TGTGCCATCAGAGCAGACTACGAGGCCGGGGAGCTGTTTTTT
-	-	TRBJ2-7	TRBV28	CASSFPDRSYEQYF	TGTGCCAGCAGTTTCCCCGACAGGTCCTACGAGCAGTACTTC
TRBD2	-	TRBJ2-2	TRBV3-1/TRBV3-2	CASSRTSGGSNTGELFF	TGTGCCAGCAGCCGAACTAGCGGGGGCTCGAACACCGGGGAGCTGTTTTTT
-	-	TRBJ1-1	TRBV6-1	CASSEWGGAFF	TGTGCCAGCAGTGAATGGGGGGGGGCTTTCTTT
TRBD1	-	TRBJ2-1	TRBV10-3	CAISEWTGYNNEQFF	TGTGCCATCAGTGAATGGACAGGGTACAACAATGAGCAGTTCTTC